This is a list of T cell receptor beta chains from one sample in a study of cytomegalovirus exposure and HLA in healthy donors. Only in-frame clones appear in the TCRdb table, and some are missing; sequencing was by immunoSEQ multiplex PCR. This sample has 150,000 to 200,000 clones, with 87% found just once. The specimen sequenced was PBMCs. The receptors were gathered from a woman aged 25-40 years in good health and CMV-seronegative. The CDR3 runs from the conserved cysteine through the conserved F or W.

v_gene: TRBV9; j_gene: TRBJ2-7; CDR3aa: CASSDGTESYEQYF
v_gene: TRBV6-5; j_gene: TRBJ2-7; CDR3aa: CASSYFGQRYEQYF
v_gene: TRBV7-9; j_gene: TRBJ1-5; CDR3aa: CASSHGTGLYQPQHF
v_gene: TRBV5-1; j_gene: TRBJ2-7; CDR3aa: CASSQDSSYEQYF
v_gene: TRBV7-9; j_gene: TRBJ2-5; CDR3aa: CASSLNGGQETQYF
v_gene: TRBV29-1; j_gene: TRBJ2-6; CDR3aa: CSVTGAGANVLTF
v_gene: TRBV28; j_gene: TRBJ1-6; CDR3aa: CASSLPGGIGSPLHF
v_gene: TRBV9; j_gene: TRBJ2-3; CDR3aa: CASSVASSGTDTQYF
v_gene: TRBV5-5; j_gene: TRBJ2-7; CDR3aa: CASSSRGGEQYF
v_gene: TRBV4-1; j_gene: TRBJ1-2; CDR3aa: CASSHPPGDRGRLRYGYTF
v_gene: TRBV27; j_gene: TRBJ1-2; CDR3aa: CASSLTGGVPGYTF
v_gene: TRBV7-2; j_gene: TRBJ1-4; CDR3aa: CASSHGTAIMKRMFF
v_gene: TRBV9; j_gene: TRBJ2-2; CDR3aa: CASSGGRGTSNTGELFF
v_gene: TRBV4-1; j_gene: TRBJ2-5; CDR3aa: CASSQASGGWETQYF
v_gene: TRBV27; j_gene: TRBJ2-1; CDR3aa: CASSGGGIYNEQFF
v_gene: TRBV19; j_gene: TRBJ2-5; CDR3aa: CASSLTGLEETQYF
v_gene: TRBV30; j_gene: TRBJ1-6; CDR3aa: CAWSRETHSPLHF
v_gene: TRBV19; j_gene: TRBJ1-5; CDR3aa: CASSKQGVRQPQHF
v_gene: TRBV6-1; j_gene: TRBJ2-3; CDR3aa: CASSDWTSGRIDTQYF
v_gene: TRBV9; j_gene: TRBJ2-7; CDR3aa: CASSGWDSSYEQYF
v_gene: TRBV7-6; j_gene: TRBJ2-2; CDR3aa: CASSLARDRDYTGELFF
v_gene: TRBV7-2; j_gene: TRBJ2-5; CDR3aa: CASSSSGETQYF
v_gene: TRBV5-1; j_gene: TRBJ1-6; CDR3aa: CASSLADSSNSPLHF
v_gene: TRBV4-1; j_gene: TRBJ2-1; CDR3aa: CASSLTYNEQFF
v_gene: TRBV2; j_gene: TRBJ1-2; CDR3aa: CASSEQGQYYGYTF
v_gene: TRBV10-1; j_gene: TRBJ2-3; CDR3aa: CASSAQGLPDTQYF
v_gene: TRBV4-2; j_gene: TRBJ1-5; CDR3aa: CASSHGGGDSNQPQHF
v_gene: TRBV7-9; j_gene: TRBJ2-3; CDR3aa: CASSSPSGRLPGDTQYF
v_gene: TRBV5-4; j_gene: TRBJ1-4; CDR3aa: CASSPSQGAREKLFF
v_gene: TRBV2; j_gene: TRBJ2-7; CDR3aa: CASVGQGVEQYF
v_gene: TRBV5-1; j_gene: TRBJ2-5; CDR3aa: CASSPRLARRAETQYF
v_gene: TRBV5-5; j_gene: TRBJ1-4; CDR3aa: CASTKDRVGEKLFF
v_gene: TRBV5-6; j_gene: TRBJ2-1; CDR3aa: CASSLGVAGGYEQFF
v_gene: TRBV4-1; j_gene: TRBJ2-1; CDR3aa: CASSLLSGTYNEQFF
v_gene: TRBV5-4; j_gene: TRBJ1-1; CDR3aa: CASTLDGSGDGEAFF
v_gene: TRBV10-3; j_gene: TRBJ1-5; CDR3aa: CAISAVSNQPQHF
v_gene: TRBV5-4; j_gene: TRBJ1-2; CDR3aa: CASSLWTGVDGYTF
v_gene: TRBV2; j_gene: TRBJ1-2; CDR3aa: CASSGTGGAGGYTF
v_gene: TRBV7-6; j_gene: TRBJ1-1; CDR3aa: CASSAPTGGDTEAFF
v_gene: TRBV14; j_gene: TRBJ1-6; CDR3aa: CASSQDLPIPGGDSPLHF
v_gene: TRBV7-6; j_gene: TRBJ1-6; CDR3aa: CASSLEQGRDTYNSPLHF
v_gene: TRBV7-2; j_gene: TRBJ1-3; CDR3aa: CASSLARQGISGNTIYF
v_gene: TRBV11-3; j_gene: TRBJ2-1; CDR3aa: CASSPAGTSSYNEQFF
v_gene: TRBV4-3; j_gene: TRBJ1-4; CDR3aa: CASSQGIGAGEKLFF
v_gene: TRBV23-1; j_gene: TRBJ1-4; CDR3aa: CARGATNEKLFF
v_gene: TRBV7-9; j_gene: TRBJ2-7; CDR3aa: CASSFTAGASYEQYF
v_gene: TRBV7-2; j_gene: TRBJ1-5; CDR3aa: CASSLGFGGPTDEPQHF
v_gene: TRBV5-1; j_gene: TRBJ2-3; CDR3aa: CASSLIQGRTDTQYF
v_gene: TRBV2; j_gene: TRBJ1-2; CDR3aa: CATGRGQSLYGYTF
v_gene: TRBV19; j_gene: TRBJ1-6; CDR3aa: CASSIDWTVNSPLHF
v_gene: TRBV5-1; j_gene: TRBJ2-5; CDR3aa: CASSLTSGGQETQYF
v_gene: TRBV6-5; j_gene: TRBJ1-1; CDR3aa: CASARTANTEAFF
v_gene: TRBV9; j_gene: TRBJ1-1; CDR3aa: CASRGPPPRYTEAFF
v_gene: TRBV11-2; j_gene: TRBJ2-7; CDR3aa: CASSLVALIESRAYEQYF
v_gene: TRBV18; j_gene: TRBJ1-1; CDR3aa: CASSPPRGKVNTEAFF
v_gene: TRBV5-4; j_gene: TRBJ1-1; CDR3aa: CASSLDQGLSEAFF
v_gene: TRBV6-1; j_gene: TRBJ2-7; CDR3aa: CASSEALGGGYYEQYF
v_gene: TRBV4-1; j_gene: TRBJ1-1; CDR3aa: CASSQEEGAGLGTEAFF
v_gene: TRBV19; j_gene: TRBJ2-1; CDR3aa: CASSIISNNEQFF